This T cell receptor (beta chain) stems from a study of immune cell composition in non-small cell lung cancer. Broader study findings: Adenocarcinomas with higher top tumour-associated clone frequency had more reactive TILs. Shared sequences between tumour-reactive and dominant in vivo clones were not proven. Smoking pack-years did not significantly correlate with tumour TCR-beta clonality.

To note about this clone: Antigen unknown.

Germline V gene lookup returns CDR1 LNHDA and CDR2 SQIVND (reference sequence). J lost 3 bases, V lost 10 bases, and 7 bases had no gene match. This CDR3 is built from 14 residues. Assay used: immunoSEQ multiplex PCR; TCRdb lists only in-frame clones, some missing. The sample lists more than 14,000 clones; around 69% were seen once. The sequence was obtained from a human donor with non-small cell lung cancer. The sequenced sample was lung tumor tissue. The chain carries TRBV19 and TRBJ2-2; 8 bases are shared with TRBD1. CDR3 amino acids: CATELGQDTGELFF. CDR3 sequence (DNA): TGTGCCACCGAGCTGGGACAGGACACCGGGGAGCTGTTTTTT.